Listed here are 8 T cell receptor beta chains from one sample, sequenced in a study of Ad26.COV2.S vaccination and SARS-CoV-2 variants. Profiling relied on immunoSEQ multiplex PCR, and the TCRdb table lists in-frame clones only, not all of them. The data show 300,000 to 400,000 clones, 90% to 95% seen once. The material was peripheral blood, obtained after recovery from COVID-19. The source is a human donor who had recovered from COVID-19.

The V gene is TRBV13, the J gene TRBJ2-3, with 7 bases identical to TRBD1. Germline CDR1 reads PRHDT; CDR2 reads FYEKMQ (reference sequence). This CDR3 is built from 14 residues. With 5 bases clipped from V and 4 bases from J, the junction kept 6 bases outside the gene matches. CDR3 sequence: CASSLRGFADTQYF. The CDR3 bases are TGTGCCAGCAGCCTCAGGGGGTTCGCAGATACGCAGTATTTT.

The V call is TRBV3-1 (or the pseudogene TRBV3-2), the J call TRBJ2-1; D is ambiguous. Germline V gene lookup returns CDR1 LGHDT and CDR2 YNNKEL (reference sequence). The CDR3 length is 19 residues. V lost 3 bases and J lost 2, with 23 bases in between. Here the CDR3 DNA reads TGTGCCAGCAGCCACACCAGAAGATCACTCAAGCTCGCCTACAATGAGCAGTTCTTC. Amino acids: CASSHTRRSLKLAYNEQFF.

V is TRBV7-2 and J is TRBJ2-7; 7 bases are shared with TRBD1. V gave up 0 bases and J gave up 0 bases; unmatched junction bases: 8. This CDR3 comprises 17 residues. Germline CDR1 and CDR2: SGHTA and FQGNSA. The CDR3: CASSLAPDRPSSYEQYF. The CDR3 region has the DNA TGTGCCAGCAGCTTAGCACCGGACAGGCCGAGCTCCTACGAGCAGTACTTC.

The chain links TRBV4-1 to TRBJ1-4; perhaps TRBD1 as D (5 bases). Deletions cut 4 bases from V and 6 bases from J, with 21 bases between. This CDR3 is built from 17 residues. Germline V gene sequence: CDR1 MGHRA, CDR2 YSYEKL. CDR3 sequence: CASSLSGTSFPYEKLFF. CDR3 in DNA: TGCGCCAGCAGCCTGTCCGGGACCTCCTTTCCCTATGAAAAACTGTTTTTT.

This clone was detected only once. The chain carries TRBV6-8 and TRBJ2-2; the match to TRBD2 covers 8 bases. V lost 2 bases and J lost 3; bases outside the gene matches: 5. CDR1 is MNHGY, CDR2 SAAAGT, per germline. This CDR3 has 16 residues. DNA of the CDR3: TGTGCCAGCAGTTACAAAGCGGGGGAATACACCGGGGAGCTGTTTTTT. Translation gives CASSYKAGEYTGELFF.

This chain connects TRBV7-4 to TRBJ2-2, with 8 bases that match TRBD1. After removal of 1 base from V and 6 bases from J, the junction contained 22 bases not matched to a gene. Germline CDR1 SGHVT, CDR2 SQSDAQ. The CDR3 consists of 21 residues. CDR3 DNA: TGTGCCAGCAGCTTAGGGGTTATCACGGACAGGGCCCTCCGCGAGCCCGGGGAGCTGTTTTTT. Its protein is CASSLGVITDRALREPGELFF.

This clone was seen only once. This sequence joins TRBV19 and TRBJ1-5, with TRBD1 identical over 9 bases. The V segment lost 6 bases and the J segment 0 bases; nucleotides outside the gene matches: 15. The CDR3 is 19 residues long. Germline V gives CDR1 LNHDA, CDR2 SQIVND (reference sequence). The CDR3 protein is CASRLLGTGSPNSNQPQHF. The CDR3 region has the DNA TGTGCCAGTAGACTTTTGGGGACAGGGTCCCCAAATAGCAATCAGCCCCAGCATTTT.

The CDR3 reads CASSQQGQGSTDTQYF. CDR3 sequence (DNA): TGTGCCAGCAGCCAGCAGGGACAGGGGAGCACAGATACGCAGTATTTT. The chain has TRBV7-2 and TRBJ2-3; 10 bases map to TRBD1. V dropped 5 bases and J dropped 0; count of bases not matched to a gene: 5. The germline CDR1 and CDR2 sequences are SGHTA and FQGNSA. This CDR3 spans 16 amino acids.